Presented here are 27 T cell receptor beta chains from one specimen sequenced in a study of radiotherapy plus CTLA-4 blockade in lung cancer. Sequencing used immunoSEQ multiplex PCR; TCRdb keeps in-frame clones, though not all of them. Of around 110,000 clones in the sample, approximately 90% were seen once. This specimen consisted of peripheral blood, obtained from a patient treated with radiotherapy plus ipilimumab. Receptor source: a human donor with non-small cell lung cancer that progressed on radiotherapy plus ipilimumab.

V usage is TRBV10-2 and J usage is TRBJ2-2, with D possibly TRBD2 on 6 matching bases. V dropped 2 bases and J dropped 4 bases, with 11 bases sitting between them. Per germline, CDR1 WSHSY and CDR2 SAAADI. The CDR3 loop spans 15 amino acids. CDR3 in amino acids: CASSEPGLPTGELFF. The CDR3 bases are TGCGCCAGCAGTGAGCCGGGACTTCCCACCGGGGAGCTGTTTTTT.

This sequence joins TRBV2 and TRBJ2-6, with D tentatively TRBD1 (6 bases). CDR1 SNHLY and CDR2 FYNNEI come from the germline V gene. The ends were cut back, 6 bases at V and 1 base at J, with 7 bases in the middle. This CDR3 spans 14 amino acids. The CDR3 DNA is TGTGCCAGCAGAACAGGGTCTGGGGCCAACGTCCTGACTTTC. It is translated as CASRTGSGANVLTF.

This clone appeared a single time. The genes are TRBV12-5 and TRBJ2-3; D remains ambiguous. Looked up from germline, CDR1 is LGHNT and CDR2 is FRNRAP. V lost 1 base and J lost 1, with 6 bases in between. The CDR3 has 14 residues. The chain's CDR3 is CASGLGEGTDTQYF. The CDR3 region has the DNA TGTGCTAGTGGTTTGGGAGAGGGCACAGATACGCAGTATTTT.

The V and J genes are TRBV25-1 and TRBJ1-3; no firm D call. Trimming pared 2 bases from V and 0 bases from J, leaving 11 bases between. This CDR3 is built from 16 residues. Germline-derived CDR1 and CDR2 are MGHDK and SYGVNS. The chain's CDR3 is CASSELGGHSGNTIYF. The DNA of the CDR3 is TGTGCCAGCAGTGAACTCGGCGGCCACTCTGGAAACACCATATATTTT.

The chain links TRBV15 to TRBJ1-1; D call uncertain. Germline V gene data show CDR1 as LNHNV and CDR2 as YYDKDF (reference sequence). CDR3 length: 14 residues. The ends were cut back, 0 bases at V and 3 bases at J, with 8 bases in the middle. CDR3 in DNA: TGTGCCACCAGCAGAGATTCGGGATACACTGAAGCTTTCTTT. This sequence encodes CATSRDSGYTEAFF. The variable domain in full, with the rest retrieved from reference TRBV15 and TRBJ1-1, is DAMVIQNPRYQVTQFGKPVTLSCSQTLNHNVMYWYQQKSSQAPKLLFHYYDKDFNNEADTPDNFQSRRPNTSFCFLDIRSPGLGDTAMYLCATSRDSGYTEAFFGQGTRLTVV.

The V call is TRBV5-6, the J call TRBJ1-2, with 9 bases lining up with TRBD1. V shed 2 bases, J shed 5 bases, and the junction held 7 bases outside the gene matches. CDR1 is SGHDT, CDR2 YYEEEE, per germline. This CDR3 is 15 amino acids long. The CDR3 DNA reads as TGTGCCAGCAGCTTTTGGGACAGGGTAGGGTATGGCTACACCTTC. Translating gives CASSFWDRVGYGYTF.

The table lists this clone with a few counts. CDR3 sequence (DNA): TGTGCCAGCAGCTTAGCTGGGACAGGGGGATACGAGCAGTACTTC. This encodes CASSLAGTGGYEQYF. The rearrangement uses TRBV7-9 and TRBJ2-7; 11 nucleotides agree with TRBD1. The junction had 2 bases not matched to a gene; V was cut back by 0 bases and J by 4 bases. CDR1 and CDR2 (germline): SEHNR, FQNEAQ (reference sequence). The CDR3 runs to 15 residues.

The V call is TRBV13, the J call TRBJ2-7; D gene uncertain. The length of the CDR3 is 14 residues. Trimming cost V 2 bases and J 1 base, with 9 bases left between them. Germline CDR1 is PRHDT and CDR2 is FYEKMQ (reference sequence). DNA for the CDR3: TGTGCCAGCAGCTTAAAAGGCCAGTCCTACGAGCAGTACTTC. This translates into CASSLKGQSYEQYF.

The V gene is TRBV18, the J gene TRBJ2-7; a weak D match, TRBD1 (6 bases). Germline CDR1 KGHSH, CDR2 LQKENI. The CDR3 is 15 amino acids. Trimming left V 3 bases short and J 6 bases short, with 18 bases between. The CDR3 loop is CASSPYSQGGLEQYF. CDR3 bases: TGTGCCAGCTCACCTTATTCACAGGGTGGACTCGAGCAGTACTTC.

The J gene is TRBJ1-4, the V gene TRBV30; unclear D gene. In germline, CDR1 is GTSNPN, CDR2 SVGIG (reference sequence). Trimming left V 5 bases short and J 0 bases short, with 10 bases between. The CDR3 consists of 14 residues. The CDR3 nucleotides read TGTGCCTGGGCGTCAGGATCAACTAATGAAAAACTGTTTTTT. Protein: CAWASGSTNEKLFF.

The chain is built from TRBV6-1 and TRBJ2-7, with D perhaps matching TRBD2 (6 bases). The CDR3 loop spans 15 amino acids. V was trimmed by 8 bases and J by 2 bases, leaving 19 bases between them. CDR1 is MNHNS and CDR2 is SASEGT in the germline V gene. CDR3 bases: TGTGCCAGCGGCCGGGTGGGGGGTCAGACCTACGAGCAGTACTTC. Protein product: CASGRVGGQTYEQYF.

CDR3 region: CASSPTGGGYNEQFF. CDR3 nucleotides: TGTGCCAGCAGCCCCACAGGGGGGGGTTACAATGAGCAGTTCTTC. The chain recombines TRBV7-3 with TRBJ2-1; D perhaps matches TRBD1 (8 bases). This CDR3 is built from 15 residues. Germline lookup yields CDR1 SGHTA and CDR2 FQGTGA. Trimming shortened V by 5 bases and J by 4 bases, and 15 bases separated the two germline ends.

The rearrangement uses TRBV7-8 and TRBJ2-3, with 8 positions matching TRBD1. The germline V gene has CDR1 SGHVS and CDR2 FQNEAQ. V lost 4 bases to trimming and J lost 3 bases; unmatched junction nucleotides: 6. The CDR3 runs to 15 residues. CDR3 sequence (DNA): TGTGCCAGCAGCTCTCGGACAGGGCGGACAGATACGCAGTATTTT. Translation gives CASSSRTGRTDTQYF.

The V gene is TRBV27, the J gene TRBJ1-4; unclear D gene. Germline CDR1 reads MNHEY; CDR2 reads SMNVEV (reference sequence). CDR3 length: 15 amino acids. V dropped 11 bases and J dropped 0 bases, with 16 bases sitting between them. CDR3 amino acids: CAPGPKDTTNEKLFF. The CDR3 bases are TGTGCCCCCGGTCCGAAAGATACAACTAATGAAAAACTGTTTTTT.

The CDR3 is CASSSTGPEAFF. In DNA, the CDR3 is TGTGCCAGCAGCTCGACAGGGCCTGAAGCTTTCTTT. This rearrangement joins TRBV11-1 to TRBJ1-1; TRBD1 matches at 7 bases. This CDR3 region has 12 residues. V shed 4 bases, J shed 6 bases, and the junction held 2 bases outside the gene matches. Looked up from germline, CDR1 is SGHAT and CDR2 is FQDESV (reference sequence).

To note about this clone: Germline is not matched at one junction end, which may reflect a read error. The rearrangement joins TRBV2 to TRBJ2-5; 9 bases are shared with TRBD2. The DNA matches TRBJ2-7 better at its end, which makes the J call doubtful. CDR3 length: 15 residues. Germline assignment: CDR1 SNHLY and CDR2 FYNNEI. CDR3 in amino acids: CASREGTSSRYEQYF. The CDR3 nucleotides read TGTGCCAGCAGGGAAGGGACTAGCTCTCGCTACGAGCAGTACTTC.

The chain is built from TRBV7-9 and TRBJ2-3; D perhaps matches TRBD2 (6 bases). V gave up 5 bases and J gave up 4 bases, with 10 bases separating them. The CDR3 runs 13 residues. From germline, CDR1 is SEHNR and CDR2 FQNEAQ (reference sequence). The CDR3 loop reads CASSRPSADTQYF. CDR3 DNA: TGTGCCAGCAGCCGTCCTAGCGCAGATACGCAGTATTTT. Full variable domain (rest looked up from reference TRBV7-9 and TRBJ2-3): DTGVSQNPRHKITKRGQNVTFRCDPISEHNRLYWYRQTLGQGPEFLTYFQNEAQLEKSRLLSDRFSAERPKGSFSTLEIQRTEQGDSAMYLCASSRPSADTQYFGPGTRLTVL.

This sequence joins TRBV6-5 and TRBJ2-7; no firm D call. CDR1 and CDR2 (germline): MNHEY, SVGAGI. Trimming pared 3 bases from V and 3 bases from J, leaving 12 bases between. The CDR3 consists of 14 residues. The CDR3 DNA reads TGTGCCAGCAGTTATGCAGCCCGCGGCTACGAGCAGTACTTC. This gives the protein CASSYAARGYEQYF.

This chain links TRBV20-1 with TRBJ2-1, with TRBD2 matching 7 bases. The CDR3 has 11 amino acids. Germline values: CDR1 DFQATT, CDR2 SNEGSKA (reference sequence). CDR3 DNA: TGCAGCGGGTCTAGCGGCAATGAGCAGTTCTTC. Translation gives CSGSSGNEQFF.

The chain has TRBV4-2 and TRBJ1-4; TRBD1 agrees at 7 bases. Losses at the gene ends were 4 bases for V and 5 bases for J; bases not matched to a gene: 7. The germline V gene encodes CDR1 LGHNA and CDR2 YNFKEQ. The CDR3 consists of 15 residues. CDR3 in DNA: TGTGCCAGCAGCCCCCAGGACAGGTCAAATGAAAAACTGTTTTTT. This encodes CASSPQDRSNEKLFF.

The chain uses TRBV6-5 and TRBJ2-7; D unclear. Germline lookup yields CDR1 MNHEY and CDR2 SVGAGI. V was trimmed by 4 bases and J by 0 bases, leaving 10 bases between them. The CDR3 has 14 residues. The CDR3 loop is CASSSSLSSYEQYF. CDR3 DNA: TGTGCCAGCAGTTCCTCTCTCAGCTCCTACGAGCAGTACTTC.

The rearrangement joins TRBV5-1 to TRBJ2-1, with TRBD1 matching 8 bases. The CDR3 is 16 residues long. Trimming at V came to 4 bases and at J to 9 bases, leaving 15 bases not matched to a gene. CDR1 and CDR2 from the germline V gene are SGHRS and YFSETQ. DNA of the CDR3: TGCGCCAGCAGCCCGGTCGGGACAGGCCGCCCGGGTGAGCAGTTCTTC. Protein sequence: CASSPVGTGRPGEQFF.

J is TRBJ1-1 and V is TRBV6-5; possibly TRBD1 for D (6 bases). CDR1 is MNHEY, CDR2 SVGAGI, per germline. The CDR3 sequence is 16 residues long. Trimming pared 0 bases from V and 0 bases from J, leaving 11 bases between. The CDR3 DNA sequence: TGTGCCAGCAGTTACTCCCCCCGGACAGTGAACACTGAAGCTTTCTTT. Its protein is CASSYSPRTVNTEAFF.

Here the CDR3 reads CASRQGNYGYTF. The CDR3, as DNA: TGTGCCAGCAGGCAAGGAAACTATGGCTACACCTTC. The chain combines TRBV28 with TRBJ1-2; D gene ambiguous. This CDR3 is built from 12 residues. Per the germline V gene, CDR1 is MDHEN and CDR2 is SYDVKM. V was clipped by 6 bases and J by 2 bases, with 7 bases between them.

This clone was detected only a few times. V and J are TRBV7-9 and TRBJ1-2; D is unclear. The germline V and J ends were trimmed by 1 base and 8 bases, with 11 bases remaining between them. The CDR3 is 13 residues long. Germline V gene lookup returns CDR1 SEHNR and CDR2 FQNEAQ (reference sequence). The CDR3 DNA reads TGTGCCAGCAGCTTAGAAAGAGGGTTAGGCTACACCTTC. Protein sequence: CASSLERGLGYTF.

The V gene is TRBV7-3, the J gene TRBJ2-3; D perhaps matches TRBD2 (6 bases). Germline V gene data show CDR1 as SGHTA and CDR2 as FQGTGA. V dropped 2 bases and J dropped 1 base, with 13 bases sitting between them. The CDR3 totals 16 residues. The CDR3 DNA sequence: TGTGCCAGCAGCTTAGGGGGGAGAGATCGCACAGATACGCAGTATTTT. Translated, it gives CASSLGGRDRTDTQYF.

V is TRBV9 and J is TRBJ1-2; D might be TRBD1 (6 bases). Per the germline V gene, CDR1 is SGDLS and CDR2 is YYNGEE. The CDR3 spans 13 residues. The V end lost 4 bases, the J end lost 4 bases, and 11 bases lay between the germline ends. The CDR3 here is CASSKPTGYGYTF. For the CDR3, the DNA is TGTGCCAGCAGCAAACCGACAGGCTATGGCTACACCTTC.